Each of the 7 T cell receptor beta chains below was sequenced from the same sample in a study of cytomegalovirus exposure and HLA in healthy donors. PCR was performed using 60 Vbeta and 13 Jbeta primers. The protocol was immunoSEQ multiplex PCR, while the TCRdb copy is restricted to in-frame clones and leaves out a portion. The data hold around 200,000 clones, with approximately 80% observed a single time. The sequencing input was PBMCs. The receptor source for this set is a girl aged 10-17 years in good health and CMV-seronegative.

The genes are TRBV9 and TRBJ2-7; perhaps TRBD1 as D (6 bases). V lost 3 bases and J lost 2, with 12 bases in between. The CDR3 is 14 residues long. Germline CDR1 and CDR2: SGDLS and YYNGEE. The CDR3 sequence is CASSAGDGAYEQYF. The CDR3 nucleotides read TGTGCCAGCAGCGCAGGGGACGGGGCCTACGAGCAGTACTTC. Full variable domain (outside the CDR3, taken from reference TRBV9 and TRBJ2-7): DSGVTQTPKHLITATGQRVTLRCSPRSGDLSVYWYQQSLDQGLQFLIQYYNGEERAKGNILERFSAQQFPDLHSELNLSSLELGDSALYFCASSAGDGAYEQYFGPGTRLTVT.

V and J are TRBV7-3 and TRBJ2-1; 8 nucleotides align to TRBD2. V trimming: 4 bases; J trimming: 0 bases; junction bases outside the gene matches: 5. The germline V gene has CDR1 SGHTA and CDR2 FQGTGA. The CDR3 is 16 amino acids. CDR3 sequence: CASSSSGGVSYNEQFF. The CDR3 region has the DNA TGTGCCAGCAGCTCCAGCGGGGGTGTCTCCTACAATGAGCAGTTCTTC.

The chain employs TRBV5-6 and TRBJ2-5, with a possible D match to TRBD1 (6 bases). Germline lookup yields CDR1 SGHDT and CDR2 YYEEEE. This CDR3 spans 16 amino acids. V was shortened by 3 bases and J by 2 bases, with 17 bases between the two germline ends. The CDR3 loop reads CASSSGQGSVQETQYF. In DNA, the CDR3 is TGTGCCAGCAGCTCGGGACAAGGCTCCGTACAAGAGACCCAGTACTTC.

The rearrangement uses TRBV5-5 and TRBJ2-7; weak D call: TRBD1 (5 bases). The germline V gene has CDR1 SGHKS and CDR2 YYEKEE (reference sequence). The length of the CDR3 is 15 residues. V was pared by 4 bases and J by 5 bases, with 19 bases between. The CDR3 coding sequence is TGTGCCAGCAGCCTGTATCAGGGTTCGCGCGACGAGCAGTACTTC. This encodes CASSLYQGSRDEQYF.

The gene calls are TRBV7-9 and TRBJ2-1; D perhaps matches TRBD2 (6 bases). CDR1 SEHNR and CDR2 FQNEAQ come from the germline V gene (reference sequence). V lost 6 bases, J lost 4 bases, and 16 bases lay in between. The CDR3 consists of 15 residues. CDR3 in amino acids: CASSGGGGEYNEQFF. The DNA for the CDR3 is TGTGCCAGCAGTGGGGGAGGCGGGGAGTACAATGAGCAGTTCTTC.

The rearrangement joins TRBV2 to TRBJ2-1; a weak D match, TRBD2 (6 bases). Germline V gene sequence: CDR1 SNHLY, CDR2 FYNNEI. Trimming removed 4 bases at V and 9 bases at J, with 19 bases between. The CDR3 is made up of 15 amino acids. The CDR3 DNA follows: TGTGCCAGCAGTGGGCTAGCGCCAGACGTGGGTGAGCAGTTCTTC. This translates into CASSGLAPDVGEQFF.

The chain links TRBV6-1 to TRBJ2-7, with D tentatively TRBD1 (6 bases). The germline gives CDR1 MNHNS, CDR2 SASEGT. Trimming cost V 1 base and J 5 bases, with 15 bases left between them. There are 15 residues in the CDR3. Written as DNA, the CDR3 is TGTGCCAGCAGTGAAGGACAGGTTCGGAGAAACGAGCAGTACTTC. This encodes CASSEGQVRRNEQYF.